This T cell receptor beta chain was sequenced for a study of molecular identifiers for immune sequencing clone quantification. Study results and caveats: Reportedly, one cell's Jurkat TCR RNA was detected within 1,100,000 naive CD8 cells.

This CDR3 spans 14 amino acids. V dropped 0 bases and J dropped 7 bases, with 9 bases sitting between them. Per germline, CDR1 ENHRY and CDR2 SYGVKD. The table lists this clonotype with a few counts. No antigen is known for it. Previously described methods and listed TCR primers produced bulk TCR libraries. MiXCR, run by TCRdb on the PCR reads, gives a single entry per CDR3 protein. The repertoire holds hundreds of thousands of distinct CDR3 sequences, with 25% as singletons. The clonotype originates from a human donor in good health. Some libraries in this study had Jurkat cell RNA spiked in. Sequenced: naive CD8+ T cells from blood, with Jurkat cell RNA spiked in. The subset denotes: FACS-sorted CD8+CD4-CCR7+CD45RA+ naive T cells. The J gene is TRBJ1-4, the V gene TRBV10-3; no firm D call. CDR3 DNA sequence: TGTGCCATCAGTGAGTCAGGGAGCTCTGAAAAACTGTTTTTT. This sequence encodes CAISESGSSEKLFF.